The 4 T cell receptor beta chains listed next were all sequenced from one sample in a study of blood T cell repertoires in COVID-19. Generated by immunoSEQ multiplex PCR, the TCRdb table keeps only in-frame clones and is missing some. The top ten hold about 4.5% of the sample, which has just over 300,000 clones, almost 90% seen once. The material sequenced was PBMCs or T cells enriched from blood (not recorded which). Receptors were obtained from a woman between 18 and 29 years old with acute COVID-19.

The chain links TRBV12-5 to TRBJ1-2; the D gene is possibly TRBD1 (5 bases). The CDR3 is 13 residues long. Trimming took off 8 bases at V and 2 bases at J, with 12 bases between the two ends. The germline V gene has CDR1 LGHNT and CDR2 FRNRAP. The CDR3 protein is CASIPPGNYGYTF. As DNA, the CDR3 is TGTGCTAGTATCCCCCCAGGGAACTATGGCTACACCTTC.

This chain's CDR3 is CASSSSGTGYGYTF. As DNA, the CDR3 is TGTGCCAGCAGCTCCTCCGGGACAGGATATGGCTACACCTTC. The chain recombines TRBV7-3 with TRBJ1-2; TRBD1 agrees at 8 bases. CDR1 is SGHTA and CDR2 is FQGTGA in the germline V gene. V gave up 4 bases and J gave up 5 bases; unmatched junction bases: 6. This CDR3 is built from 14 residues.

The chain uses TRBV6-1 and TRBJ1-1, with 7 bases that match TRBD1. CDR3 length: 16 residues. Germline V gene data show CDR1 as MNHNS and CDR2 as SASEGT. V lost 3 bases and J lost 1; bases outside the gene matches: 8. The CDR3 nucleotides are TGTGCCAGCAGTGACCACCCGGGACAGCCGAACACTGAAGCTTTCTTT. Its protein product is CASSDHPGQPNTEAFF.

The CDR3 region has the DNA TGCGCCAGCAGCCAAGCATCCACAACACATGAAAAACTGTTTTTT. Its protein is CASSQASTTHEKLFF. The chain combines TRBV4-1 with TRBJ1-4, with D hard to call. This CDR3 is 15 amino acids long. Trimming took off 1 base at V and 6 bases at J, with 12 bases between the two ends. Germline V gives CDR1 MGHRA, CDR2 YSYEKL.